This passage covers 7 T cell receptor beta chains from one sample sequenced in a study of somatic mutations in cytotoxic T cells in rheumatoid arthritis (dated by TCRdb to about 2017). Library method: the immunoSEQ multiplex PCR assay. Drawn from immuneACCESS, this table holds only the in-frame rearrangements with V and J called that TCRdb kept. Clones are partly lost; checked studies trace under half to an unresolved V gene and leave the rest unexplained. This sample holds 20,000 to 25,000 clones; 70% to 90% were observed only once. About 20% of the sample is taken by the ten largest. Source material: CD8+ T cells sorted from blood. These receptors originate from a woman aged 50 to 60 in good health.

The CDR3 DNA follows: TGTGCCAGCAGTGAAGAAGTGGCAGTCCAAGAGACCCAGTACTTC. Protein sequence: CASSEEVAVQETQYF. The chain has TRBV6-1 and TRBJ2-5; no clear D. Germline CDR1 MNHNS, CDR2 SASEGT. This CDR3 spans 15 amino acids. Trimming cost V 1 base and J 1 base, with 10 bases left between them.

The DNA of the CDR3 is TGTGCCAGCTCGGGGGGGACAGGGGTTACAGATACGCAGTATTTT. It translates to CASSGGTGVTDTQYF. The rearrangement links TRBV6-5 to TRBJ2-3, with TRBD1 matching over 10 bases. Per the germline V gene, CDR1 is MNHEY and CDR2 is SVGAGI. V lost 8 bases, J lost 3 bases, and 8 bases stayed unmatched. The length of the CDR3 is 15 residues.

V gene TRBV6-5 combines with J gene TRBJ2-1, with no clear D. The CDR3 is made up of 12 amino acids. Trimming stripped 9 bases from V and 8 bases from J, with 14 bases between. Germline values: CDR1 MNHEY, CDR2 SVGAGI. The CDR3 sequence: CASWTPGDEQFF. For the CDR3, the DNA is TGTGCCAGTTGGACCCCGGGCGATGAGCAGTTCTTC.

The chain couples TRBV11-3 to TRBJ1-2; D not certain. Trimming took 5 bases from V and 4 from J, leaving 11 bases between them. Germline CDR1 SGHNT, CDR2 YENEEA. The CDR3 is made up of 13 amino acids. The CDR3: CASSEGWGYGYTF. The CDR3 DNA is TGTGCCAGCAGCGAGGGATGGGGCTATGGCTACACCTTC.

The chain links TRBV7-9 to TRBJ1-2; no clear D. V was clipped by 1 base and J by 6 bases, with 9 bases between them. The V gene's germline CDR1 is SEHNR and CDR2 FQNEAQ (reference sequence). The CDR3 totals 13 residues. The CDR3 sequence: CASSLGQGNGYTF. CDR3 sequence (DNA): TGTGCCAGCAGCTTAGGGCAAGGGAATGGCTACACCTTC.

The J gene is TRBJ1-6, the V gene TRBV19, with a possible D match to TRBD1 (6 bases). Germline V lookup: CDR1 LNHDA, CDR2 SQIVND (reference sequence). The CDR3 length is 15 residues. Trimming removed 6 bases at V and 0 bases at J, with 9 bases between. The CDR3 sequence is CASSPGDSYNSPLHF. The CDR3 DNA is TGTGCCAGTAGCCCAGGGGACTCCTATAATTCACCCCTCCACTTT.

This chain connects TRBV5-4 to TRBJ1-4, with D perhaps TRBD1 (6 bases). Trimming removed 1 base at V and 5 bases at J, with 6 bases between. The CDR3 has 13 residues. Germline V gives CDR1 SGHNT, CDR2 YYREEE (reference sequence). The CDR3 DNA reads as TGTGCCAGCAGCTTGACAGGGAATGAAAAACTGTTTTTT. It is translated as CASSLTGNEKLFF. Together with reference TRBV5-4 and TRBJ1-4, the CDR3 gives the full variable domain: ETGVTQSPTHLIKTRGQQVTLRCSSQSGHNTVSWYQQALGQGPQFIFQYYREEENGRGNFPPRFSGLQFPNYSSELNVNALELDDSALYLCASSLTGNEKLFFGSGTQLSVL.